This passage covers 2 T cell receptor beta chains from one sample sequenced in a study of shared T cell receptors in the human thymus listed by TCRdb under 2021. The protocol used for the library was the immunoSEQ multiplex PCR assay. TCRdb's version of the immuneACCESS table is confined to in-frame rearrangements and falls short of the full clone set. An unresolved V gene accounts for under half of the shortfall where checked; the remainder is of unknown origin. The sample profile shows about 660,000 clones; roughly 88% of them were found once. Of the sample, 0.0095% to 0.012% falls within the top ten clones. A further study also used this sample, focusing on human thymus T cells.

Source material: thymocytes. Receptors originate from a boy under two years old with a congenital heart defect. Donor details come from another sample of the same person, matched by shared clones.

CDR3 in amino acids: CAKQGFEQYF. In DNA, the CDR3 is TGTGCCAAGCAGGGTTTCGAGCAGTACTTC. V is TRBV10-3 and J is TRBJ2-5; weak D call: TRBD1 (5 bases). The DNA end is a closer match to TRBJ2-7, so the J assignment may be wrong. The CDR3 totals 10 residues. Germline values: CDR1 ENHRY, CDR2 SYGVKD.

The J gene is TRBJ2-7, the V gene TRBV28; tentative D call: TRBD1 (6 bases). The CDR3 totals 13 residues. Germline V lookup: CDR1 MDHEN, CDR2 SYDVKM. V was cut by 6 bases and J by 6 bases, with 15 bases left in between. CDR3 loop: CASSLGQYSEQYF. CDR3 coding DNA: TGTGCCAGCAGCCTCGGACAGTACTCCGAGCAGTACTTC. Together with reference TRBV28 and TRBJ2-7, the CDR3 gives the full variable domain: DVKVTQSSRYLVKRTGEKVFLECVQDMDHENMFWYRQDPGLGLRLIYFSYDVKMKEKGDIPEGYSVSREKKERFSLILESASTNQTSMYLCASSLGQYSEQYFGPGTRLTVT.